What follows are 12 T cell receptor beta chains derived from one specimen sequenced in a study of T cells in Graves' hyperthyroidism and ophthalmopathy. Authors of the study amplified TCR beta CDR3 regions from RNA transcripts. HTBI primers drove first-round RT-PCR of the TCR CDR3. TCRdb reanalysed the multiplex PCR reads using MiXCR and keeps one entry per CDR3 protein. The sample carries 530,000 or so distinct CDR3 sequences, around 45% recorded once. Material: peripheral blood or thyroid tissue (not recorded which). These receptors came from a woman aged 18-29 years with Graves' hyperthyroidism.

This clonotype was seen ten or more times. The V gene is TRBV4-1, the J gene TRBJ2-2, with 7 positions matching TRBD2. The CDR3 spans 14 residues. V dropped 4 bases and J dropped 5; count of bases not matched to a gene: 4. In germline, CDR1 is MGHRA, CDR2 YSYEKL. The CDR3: CASSPTSSTGELFF. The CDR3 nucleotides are TGCGCCAGCAGCCCGACTAGCTCGACCGGGGAGCTGTTTTTT.

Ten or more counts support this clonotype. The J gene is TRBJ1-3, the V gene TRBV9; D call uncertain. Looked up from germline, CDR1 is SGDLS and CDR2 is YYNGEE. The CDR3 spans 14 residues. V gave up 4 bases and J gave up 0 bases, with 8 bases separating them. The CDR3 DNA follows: TGTGCCAGCAGCCCCCGGACCTCTGGAAACACCATATATTTT. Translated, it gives CASSPRTSGNTIYF.

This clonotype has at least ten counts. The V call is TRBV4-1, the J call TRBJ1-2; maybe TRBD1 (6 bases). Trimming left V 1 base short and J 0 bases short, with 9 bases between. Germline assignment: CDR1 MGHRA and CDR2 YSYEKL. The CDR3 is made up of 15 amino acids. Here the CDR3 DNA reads TGCGCCAGCAGCCAAGTGACAGGAGCTAACTATGGCTACACCTTC. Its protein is CASSQVTGANYGYTF.

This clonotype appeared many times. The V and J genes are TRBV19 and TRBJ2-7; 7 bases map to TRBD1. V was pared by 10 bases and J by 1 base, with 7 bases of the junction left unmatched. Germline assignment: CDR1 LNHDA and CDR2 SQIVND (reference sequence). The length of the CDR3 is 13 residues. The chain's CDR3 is CATNARGSYEQYF. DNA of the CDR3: TGTGCCACGAATGCCAGGGGGTCCTACGAGCAGTACTTC.

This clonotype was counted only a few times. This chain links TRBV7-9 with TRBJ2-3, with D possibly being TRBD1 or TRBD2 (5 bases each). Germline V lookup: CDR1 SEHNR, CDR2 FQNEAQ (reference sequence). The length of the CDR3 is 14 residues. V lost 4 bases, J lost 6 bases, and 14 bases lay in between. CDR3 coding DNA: TGTGCCAGCAGCTCTAGCAGGGAGATGGATACGCAGTATTTT. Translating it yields CASSSSREMDTQYF.

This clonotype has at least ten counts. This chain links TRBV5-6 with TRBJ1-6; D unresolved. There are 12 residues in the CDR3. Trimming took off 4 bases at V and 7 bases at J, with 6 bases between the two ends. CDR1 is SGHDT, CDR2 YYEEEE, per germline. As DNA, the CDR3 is TGTGCCAGCAGCCTATACAATTCACCCCTCCACTTT. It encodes CASSLYNSPLHF.

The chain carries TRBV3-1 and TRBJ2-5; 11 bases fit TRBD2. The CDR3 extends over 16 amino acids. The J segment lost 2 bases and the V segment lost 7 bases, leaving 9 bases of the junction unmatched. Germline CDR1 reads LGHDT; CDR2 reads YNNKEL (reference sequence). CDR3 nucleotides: TGTGCCAGCAACCTTGGGACTAGCGGATTACAAGAGACCCAGTACTTC. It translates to CASNLGTSGLQETQYF.

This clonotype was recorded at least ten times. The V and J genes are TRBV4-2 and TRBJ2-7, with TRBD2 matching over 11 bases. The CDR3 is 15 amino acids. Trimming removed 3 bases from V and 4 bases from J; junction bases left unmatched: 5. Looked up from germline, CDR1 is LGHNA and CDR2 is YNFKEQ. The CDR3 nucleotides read TGTGCCAGCAGCCACCAACTAGCGGGAGAGTACGAGCAGTACTTC. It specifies CASSHQLAGEYEQYF.

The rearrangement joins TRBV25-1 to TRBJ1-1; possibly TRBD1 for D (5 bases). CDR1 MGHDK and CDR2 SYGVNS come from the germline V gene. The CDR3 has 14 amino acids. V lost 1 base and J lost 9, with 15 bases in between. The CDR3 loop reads CASSEFIGTGQAFF. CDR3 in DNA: TGTGCCAGCAGTGAATTTATAGGGACGGGACAAGCTTTCTTT.

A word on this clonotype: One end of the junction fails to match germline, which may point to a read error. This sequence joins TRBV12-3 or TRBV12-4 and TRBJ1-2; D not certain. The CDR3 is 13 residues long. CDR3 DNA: TGCGCCAGCAGCCAAGATCGGTTGGGTGGCTACACCTTC. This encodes CASSQDRLGGYTF.

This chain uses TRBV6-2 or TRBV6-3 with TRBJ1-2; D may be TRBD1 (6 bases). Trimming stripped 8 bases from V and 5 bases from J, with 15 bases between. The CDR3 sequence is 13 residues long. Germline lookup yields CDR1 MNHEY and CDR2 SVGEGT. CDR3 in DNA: TGTGCCAGCGGTACGGGGCAGGGGTATGGCTACACCTTC. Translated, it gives CASGTGQGYGYTF.

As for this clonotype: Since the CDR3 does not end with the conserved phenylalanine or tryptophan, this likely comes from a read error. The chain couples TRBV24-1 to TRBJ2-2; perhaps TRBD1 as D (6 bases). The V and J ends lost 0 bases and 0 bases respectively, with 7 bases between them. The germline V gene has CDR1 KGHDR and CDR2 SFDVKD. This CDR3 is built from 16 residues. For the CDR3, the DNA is TGTGCCACCAGTGATTTGACAGGGACGAACACCGGGGAGCTGTTTTCT. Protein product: CATSDLTGTNTGELFS.